Given below is one T cell receptor beta chain in context. As yet, its antigen is unknown. This entry comes from a study of shared clonotypes between healthy human individuals. Notes on the study in general: Sorted-subset sequencing, rarefaction showed, was incomplete despite large depth.

Profiled with immunoSEQ multiplex PCR; TCRdb holds only in-frame clones, not every one. This table holds more than 2 million clones, roughly 94% found once. V lost 9 bases and J lost 10; bases outside the gene matches: 11. CDR3 size: 12 residues. CDR1 and CDR2 (germline): SNHLY, FYNNEI. V is TRBV2 and J is TRBJ2-7; 8 bases are a match to TRBD2. The source is a man younger than 35 in good health. The sequenced material came from naive CD4+ T cells sorted from blood. Subset denoted: CD45RA+ positively selected. This chain's CDR3 is CASGGLGDLQYF. As DNA, the CDR3 is TGTGCCAGTGGGGGACTAGGCGATTTACAGTACTTC.